The 25 T cell receptor beta chains listed next were all sequenced from one sample in a study of T cells in women clearing cervical HPV infection. TCRdb keeps only in-frame clones here, not all; method: immunoSEQ multiplex PCR. This sample's clone table lists about 39,000 clones. Input material: blood buffy coat. Source of these receptors: a woman between 18 and 70 years old with a cervical HPV16 infection that either progressed to CIN3+ or cleared (not recorded which).

CDR3 sequence reads: CAIGGASVPDTQYF. CDR3 bases read: TGTGCCATCGGGGGGGCTAGCGTCCCAGATACG. This rearrangement joins TRBV10-3 to TRBJ2-3; D possibly corresponds to TRBD2 (7 bases). The read comes to an end 3 residues before the CDR3 does, leaving the germline J gene to fill in the end. CDR1 is ENHRY, CDR2 SYGVKD, per germline. The CDR3 contains 14 residues. V lost 8 bases to trimming and J lost 4 bases, with 16 bases between them.

Note on this clone: The sequence runs out 3 residues before the end of the CDR3; the remainder is reconstructed from the germline J gene. The chain links TRBV6-1 to TRBJ1-3, with a possible D match to TRBD1 (6 bases). Germline assignment: CDR1 MNHNS and CDR2 SASEGT. The CDR3 spans 15 residues. The ends were cut back, 0 bases at V and 4 bases at J, with 10 bases in the middle. CDR3 sequence reads: CASSEATGRGNTIYF. CDR3 DNA, as far as it was read: TGTGCCAGCAGTGAAGCTACAGGGAGAGGAAACACC.

This clone counts as medium-sized by frequency. The read is 3 residues too short to cover the CDR3 end, so that end is filled in from the germline J gene. The rearrangement uses TRBV10-3 and TRBJ2-7, with D possibly matching TRBD1 (6 bases). This CDR3 is 15 amino acids long. Deletions cut 4 bases from V and 6 bases from J, with 19 bases between. The germline V gene has CDR1 ENHRY and CDR2 SYGVKD. This CDR3 reads CAISVWDKDRGEQYF. The sequenced part of the CDR3 DNA is TGTGCCATCAGTGTGTGGGACAAGGATAGAGGCGAG.

In the case of this clone: Sequencing ends 3 residues short of the CDR3 end; the germline J gene provides the rest. The chain combines TRBV19 with TRBJ2-1; 11 bases are a match to TRBD1. V dropped 3 bases and J dropped 9; count of bases not matched to a gene: 7. The CDR3 length is 15 residues. Germline V gives CDR1 LNHDA, CDR2 SQIVND (reference sequence). Partial CDR3 DNA: TGTGCCAGTAGTATCATCGGGACAGGGGGAGGTGAG. Encoded protein: CASSIIGTGGGE. The full-length CDR3 reads as CASSIIGTGGGEQFF.

Of note for this clone: The read is 3 residues too short to cover the CDR3 end, so that end is filled in from the germline J gene. The J gene is TRBJ1-2, the V gene TRBV6-1, with TRBD1 identical over 10 bases. The CDR3 length is 16 residues. Trimming cost V 1 base and J 7 bases; bases outside gene matches: 9. CDR1 and CDR2 (germline): MNHNS, SASEGT. CDR3 bases read: TGTGCCAGCAGTGAAGGCCGACAGGGGGCAAGAGGTGGC. Its translation is CASSEGRQGARGG. The entire CDR3 protein reads CASSEGRQGARGGYTF.

In regard to this clone: The CDR3 is cut off 3 residues early in the read; its end comes from the germline J gene. The V and J genes are TRBV20-1 and TRBJ1-1; 7 nucleotides line up with TRBD1. V was clipped by 0 bases and J by 1 base; unmatched bases: 8. The CDR3 contains 16 residues. In germline, CDR1 is DFQATT, CDR2 SNEGSKA (reference sequence). The sequenced CDR3 bases are TGCAGTGCTAGAGAGCCGGTCGGGACAGAGAACACTGAA. It translates to CSAREPVGTENTE. The complete CDR3 protein is CSAREPVGTENTEAFF.

A word on this clone: The read falls 3 residues short of the CDR3 end, and the missing part is taken from the germline J gene. The J gene is TRBJ1-6, the V gene TRBV14, with D hard to call. From germline, CDR1 is SGHDN and CDR2 FVKESK. V lost 0 bases to trimming and J lost 5 bases, with 8 bases between them. This CDR3 contains 15 residues. The covered CDR3 bases are TGTGCCAGCAGCCAAGATCGCGGGCATAATTCACCC. It codes for CASSQDRGHNSP. The entire CDR3 protein is CASSQDRGHNSPLHF.

Note on this clone: The CDR3 end lies 3 residues beyond the end of the read and is filled in from the germline J gene. The chain links TRBV30 to TRBJ1-5, with D possibly TRBD1 on 6 matching bases. The V end was cut by 5 bases, the J end by 7 bases, with 15 bases between. This CDR3 has 13 amino acids. Looked up from germline, CDR1 is GTSNPN and CDR2 is SVGIG (reference sequence). The sequenced CDR3 bases are TGTGCCTGGGGCGACAGGCGAAAACAGCCC. It translates to CAWGDRRKQP. The CDR3, in full, reads CAWGDRRKQPQHF.

As regards this clone: Read coverage stops 3 residues before the CDR3 terminus; the germline J gene supplies the remainder. This chain joins TRBV29-1 and TRBJ1-1; 8 bases fit TRBD1. This CDR3 spans 16 amino acids. Per germline, CDR1 SQVTM and CDR2 ANQGSEA. The J segment lost 1 base and the V segment lost 4 bases, leaving 11 bases of the junction unmatched. The sequenced CDR3 bases are TGCAGCGTTGGCCTCCCAGGAGACAGGGGGAACACTGAA. Translation gives CSVGLPGDRGNTE. The entire CDR3 protein reads CSVGLPGDRGNTEAFF.

With regard to this clone: The read is 3 residues too short to cover the CDR3 end, so that end is filled in from the germline J gene. The chain has TRBV20-1 and TRBJ1-1; 10 bases align to TRBD1. CDR1 is DFQATT and CDR2 is SNEGSKA in the germline V gene (reference sequence). Trimming cost V 1 base and J 0 bases; bases outside gene matches: 8. The CDR3 totals 17 residues. The DNA read from the CDR3 is TGCAGTGCTAGAGCCCTGGACAGGGGGGGAATGAACACTGAA. Protein product: CSARALDRGGMNTE. In full, the CDR3 is CSARALDRGGMNTEAFF.

Comment on this clone: The read is 3 residues too short to cover the CDR3 end, so that end is filled in from the germline J gene. The chain combines TRBV20-1 with TRBJ2-1, with a weak D call TRBD1 (6 bases). V lost 3 bases and J lost 8, with 23 bases in between. CDR1 DFQATT and CDR2 SNEGSKA come from the germline V gene (reference sequence). The CDR3 is 16 amino acids. The chain's CDR3 is CSARDSLEATVDEQFF. The DNA read from the CDR3 is TGCAGTGCTAGGGACAGCCTGGAGGCTACAGTCGATGAG.

A word on this clone: The sequence runs out 3 residues before the end of the CDR3; the remainder is reconstructed from the germline J gene. V usage is TRBV20-1 and J usage is TRBJ2-2; 8 nucleotides line up with TRBD2. CDR3 length: 15 amino acids. After removal of 3 bases from V and 7 bases from J, the junction contained 10 bases not matched to a gene. CDR1 is DFQATT and CDR2 is SNEGSKA in the germline V gene (reference sequence). The sequenced CDR3 bases are TGCAGTGCTAGGGTCACGGGGGGGATCGGCGGGGAG. This codes for CSARVTGGIGGE. The complete CDR3 sequence is CSARVTGGIGGELFF.

To note about this clone: Read data end 3 residues before the CDR3 end; the end is taken from the germline J gene. The V and J genes are TRBV5-1 and TRBJ2-2; D is ambiguous. The germline CDR1 and CDR2 sequences are SGHRS and YFSETQ. Trimming took off 2 bases at V and 0 bases at J, with 5 bases between the two ends. CDR3 length: 14 amino acids. The CDR3 here is CASSFQTNTGELFF. Partial CDR3 DNA: TGCGCCAGCAGCTTCCAAACGAACACCGGGGAG.

In regard to this clone: With the read ending 3 residues before the CDR3 end, the germline J gene is used to fill in that end. Other DNA sequences in the same sample also yield this CDR3. The rearrangement joins TRBV5-1 to TRBJ1-2; 8 nucleotides align to TRBD1. V lost 4 bases, J lost 2 bases, and 7 bases stayed unmatched. Looked up from germline, CDR1 is SGHRS and CDR2 is YFSETQ. The CDR3 covers 15 residues. The sequenced CDR3 bases are TGCGCCAGCAGCCCGCCGGGACAGGAGAACTATGGC. Translating it yields CASSPPGQENYG. The full CDR3 reads CASSPPGQENYGYTF. Full variable domain (rest looked up from reference TRBV5-1 and TRBJ1-2): KAGVTQTPRYLIKTRGQQVTLSCSPISGHRSVSWYQQTPGQGLQFLFEYFSETQRNKGNFPGRFSGRQFSNSRSEMNVSTLELGDSALYLCASSPPGQENYGYTFGSGTRLTVV.

With respect to this clone: The observed sequence ends 3 residues before the CDR3 terminus, with the missing tail filled in from the germline J gene. The V call is TRBV5-1, the J call TRBJ2-7; D is ambiguous. Germline CDR1 and CDR2: SGHRS and YFSETQ. The CDR3 contains 13 residues. V was clipped by 0 bases and J by 3 bases, with 7 bases between them. The CDR3 sequence: CASSLASDYEQYF. The part of the CDR3 DNA that was read is TGCGCCAGCAGCTTGGCGTCAGACTACGAG.

On this clone itself: Read sequence stops 3 residues before the CDR3 end, and the germline J gene provides the missing end. The J gene is TRBJ2-5, the V gene TRBV15; D perhaps matches TRBD1 (5 bases). The CDR3 sequence is 15 residues long. Between the trimmed V and J ends, which lost 3 bases and 2 bases, there was a span of 13 bases. Germline loops: CDR1 LNHNV, CDR2 YYDKDF (reference sequence). The CDR3 reads CATSSGARSQETQYF. CDR3 DNA (partial): TGTGCCACCAGCAGTGGGGCAAGGAGTCAAGAGACC.

In regard to this clone: With the read ending 3 residues before the CDR3 end, the germline J gene is used to fill in that end. V and J are TRBV30 and TRBJ1-5; 10 nucleotides align to TRBD1. Losses at the gene ends were 2 bases for V and 6 bases for J; bases not matched to a gene: 7. This CDR3 contains 15 residues. Germline lookup yields CDR1 GTSNPN and CDR2 SVGIG (reference sequence). CDR3 DNA (partial): TGTGCCTGGAGTACCGGGACAGGGGAAAGTCAGCCC. Protein sequence: CAWSTGTGESQP. Given in full, the CDR3 is CAWSTGTGESQPQHF.

As for this clone: The read comes to an end 3 residues before the CDR3 does, leaving the germline J gene to fill in the end. The genes are TRBV7-8 and TRBJ1-5; tentatively, D is TRBD1 (6 bases). CDR1 is SGHVS and CDR2 is FQNEAQ in the germline V gene. V lost 6 bases, J lost 5 bases, and 17 bases lay in between. This CDR3 is 15 amino acids long. CDR3 residues: CASSAFEGVYQPQHF. CDR3 DNA (partial): TGTGCCAGCAGTGCCTTCGAGGGGGTATATCAGCCC.

Details on this clone: Read data end 3 residues before the CDR3 end; the end is taken from the germline J gene. J is TRBJ2-3 and V is TRBV20-1; the match to TRBD2 covers 8 bases. V lost 6 bases and J lost 0; bases outside the gene matches: 8. CDR1 DFQATT and CDR2 SNEGSKA come from the germline V gene (reference sequence). CDR3 length equals 15 residues. The covered CDR3 bases are TGCAGTGCCGGCCTACTAGCGGACAGCACAGATACG. Protein: CSAGLLADSTDT. The CDR3, in full, reads CSAGLLADSTDTQYF.

As regards this clone: Read data end 3 residues before the CDR3 end; the end is taken from the germline J gene. This chain joins TRBV5-1 and TRBJ2-2; D may correspond to TRBD1 or TRBD2 (5 bases each). Germline V gene data show CDR1 as SGHRS and CDR2 as YFSETQ. The CDR3 consists of 16 residues. The ends were cut back, 0 bases at V and 6 bases at J, with 15 bases in the middle. CDR3 DNA, as far as it was read: TGCGCCAGCAGCTTGGAGACGACAGAGGGATCCGGGGAG. Encoded protein: CASSLETTEGSGE. The whole CDR3 sequence reads CASSLETTEGSGELFF.

About this clone: From the germline J gene comes the end of the CDR3, since the read stops 3 residues before it. This chain uses TRBV5-5 with TRBJ2-2; 9 bases agree with TRBD1. This CDR3 has 15 amino acids. Germline V lookup: CDR1 SGHKS, CDR2 YYEKEE (reference sequence). The V gene end was trimmed by 4 bases and the J gene end by 3 bases; junction bases not matched to a gene: 4. Partial CDR3 DNA: TGTGCCAGCAGCAGAGACAGGGGGTACACCGGGGAG. It yields the protein CASSRDRGYTGE. The full CDR3 sequence reads CASSRDRGYTGELFF.

As to this clone: The read is 3 residues too short to cover the CDR3 end, so that end is filled in from the germline J gene. The chain links TRBV19 to TRBJ1-1; 7 bases fit TRBD1. Germline values: CDR1 LNHDA, CDR2 SQIVND (reference sequence). This CDR3 region has 16 residues. The J segment lost 4 bases and the V segment lost 3 bases, leaving 11 bases of the junction unmatched. Partial CDR3 DNA: TGTGCCAGTAGTATCGGACAGGTTGTGTTGTTCACTGAA. Amino acids: CASSIGQVVLFTE. The full CDR3 protein reads CASSIGQVVLFTEAFF.

In regard to this clone: The sequence runs out 3 residues before the end of the CDR3; the remainder is reconstructed from the germline J gene. This rearrangement joins TRBV2 to TRBJ2-6, with 7 bases matching TRBD1. The V and J ends lost 4 bases and 0 bases, in that order; junction bases with no gene match: 3. CDR3 length: 16 amino acids. Germline CDR1 SNHLY, CDR2 FYNNEI. CDR3 DNA (partial): TGTGCCAGCAGTGGAACAGGGGCCTCTGGGGCCAACGTC. This translates into CASSGTGASGANV. The whole CDR3 protein reads CASSGTGASGANVLTF.

Points on this clone: The DNA ends 3 residues before the CDR3 does, and the rest of the CDR3 is filled in from the germline J gene. The V and J genes are TRBV5-1 and TRBJ2-3, with TRBD1 identical over 7 bases. The CDR3 length is 14 residues. The germline V gene encodes CDR1 SGHRS and CDR2 YFSETQ. V trimming: 2 bases; J trimming: 0 bases; junction bases outside the gene matches: 0. Here the CDR3 reads CASSLQGSTDTQYF. CDR3 bases read: TGCGCCAGCAGCTTACAGGGGAGCACAGATACG.

About this clone: The CDR3 end falls 3 residues outside the read, so it is completed with the germline J gene. The chain couples TRBV20-1 to TRBJ2-3; the D gene is possibly TRBD2 (5 bases). The CDR3 is 13 amino acids. Trimming removed 5 bases at V and 4 bases at J, with 13 bases between. Germline V gene data show CDR1 as DFQATT and CDR2 as SNEGSKA (reference sequence). The CDR3 sequence is CSALAYSADTQYF. Partial CDR3 DNA: TGCAGTGCTCTAGCTTACTCCGCAGATACG.